This record concerns one TCR beta chain sequence. The method was immunoSEQ multiplex PCR; TCRdb's version includes in-frame clones alone and lacks a portion of them. The sample consists of about 110,000 clones, approximately 90% of them appearing once. This specimen belongs to a study of control samples from healthy donors and cancer patients. This clonotype originated in a woman aged 60-75 years with lung cancer. Sequencing was done on a sample of PBMCs.

DNA of the CDR3: TGCGCCAGCAGCTTAACAGGGTCGGGCGGCACTGAAGCTTTCTTT. Translated: CASSLTGSGGTEAFF. This sequence joins TRBV5-1 and TRBJ1-1; TRBD1 is a possible D gene (6 bases). CDR1 and CDR2 (germline): SGHRS, YFSETQ. Trimming removed 2 bases at V and 4 bases at J, with 15 bases between. This CDR3 comprises 15 residues.